This TCR beta chain is drawn from a study of blood T cell repertoires in COVID-19. Study-level information: Nucleic acid was either cDNA or gDNA, and it came from T cells, B-cell-depleted T cells, or PBMCs.

Libraries were prepared by immunoSEQ multiplex PCR; TCRdb keeps only in-frame clonotypes and omits some of them. The data hold fewer than 250,000 clones, with approximately 86% observed a single time. A single count supports this clone. The CDR3 is 17 residues long. V lost 1 base and J lost 0, with 13 bases in between. Germline V gene data show CDR1 as LGHDT and CDR2 as YNNKEL (reference sequence). The chain joins TRBV3-1 (or the pseudogene TRBV3-2) to TRBJ2-1, with D possibly TRBD1 on 6 matching bases. This TCR derives from a man aged 55 to 70 with acute or convalescent COVID-19. Sequences were obtained from peripheral blood. This CDR3 is CASSQVTGMSSYNEQFF. The CDR3 nucleotides are TGTGCCAGCAGCCAAGTAACAGGGATGAGCTCCTACAATGAGCAGTTCTTC.